The 27 T cell receptor beta chains presented below share a single source sample, sequenced in a study of neurological immune-mediated disorders. From the 5' RACE reads, TCRdb called clonotypes with MiXCR, one entry per CDR3 protein. The table shows 50,000 to 80,000 distinct CDR3 sequences, with nearly 3.5% occurring only once. The sequenced sample consisted of PBMCs. The source is a man aged 40-49 years with multiple sclerosis.

This clonotype has at least ten counts. CDR3 DNA sequence: TGCGCCAGCAGCCCTGGGGGCGGGGGCCGCGATGAGCAGTTCTTC. Translation: CASSPGGGGRDEQFF. The chain is built from TRBV5-1 and TRBJ2-1, with D possibly TRBD2 on 7 matching bases. Germline CDR1 SGHRS, CDR2 YFSETQ. V gave up 4 bases and J gave up 8 bases, with 19 bases separating them. The CDR3 is made up of 15 amino acids.

This clonotype showed up many times. The chain joins TRBV7-6 to TRBJ2-6, with D maybe TRBD2 (5 bases). Trimming removed 1 base from V and 0 bases from J, with 10 bases in between. This CDR3 has 17 residues. Germline V gene lookup returns CDR1 SGHVS and CDR2 FNYEAQ. The CDR3 spells CASSLGGRISGANVLTF. The CDR3 DNA is TGTGCCAGCAGCTTAGGCGGGCGGATCTCTGGGGCCAACGTCCTGACTTTC.

This clonotype was seen at least ten times. This chain uses TRBV19 with TRBJ2-2; maybe TRBD2 (5 bases). CDR1 is LNHDA and CDR2 is SQIVND in the germline V gene (reference sequence). V lost 4 bases to trimming and J lost 0 bases, with 6 bases between them. The CDR3 runs 14 residues. This chain's CDR3 is CASSRTANTGELFF. DNA of the CDR3: TGTGCCAGTAGTAGGACTGCGAACACCGGGGAGCTGTTTTTT.

The sample holds many counts of this clonotype. This chain connects TRBV3-1 to TRBJ2-1; 8 bases map to TRBD2. The V gene's germline CDR1 is LGHDT and CDR2 YNNKEL (reference sequence). There are 17 residues in the CDR3. With V trimmed by 4 bases and J by 0 bases, 8 bases remained unmatched. The CDR3 DNA is TGTGCCAGCAGCCCTAGTAGTGGGACTAGCTCCTACAATGAGCAGTTCTTC. Its protein product is CASSPSSGTSSYNEQFF.

V gene TRBV18 combines with J gene TRBJ1-2; TRBD1 might be the D (5 bases). This CDR3 is 14 amino acids long. V was trimmed by 2 bases and J by 7 bases, leaving 14 bases between them. Germline V CDR1 and CDR2: KGHSH, LQKENI. CDR3 sequence (DNA): TGTGCCAGCTCACCAAGTGATGCTGGGGCTGGCTACACCTTC. It encodes CASSPSDAGAGYTF.

This clonotype has ten or more counts. This chain links TRBV20-1 with TRBJ2-3, with D possibly TRBD1 on 6 matching bases. The germline CDR1 and CDR2 sequences are DFQATT and SNEGSKA (reference sequence). The CDR3 has 18 amino acids. Trimming cost V 0 bases and J 1 base, with 20 bases left between them. CDR3 sequence: CSARDPFGRRQGTDTQYF. CDR3 DNA sequence: TGCAGTGCTAGAGATCCATTTGGGCGTAGACAGGGCACAGATACGCAGTATTTT.

This clonotype has at least ten counts. The chain carries TRBV4-1 and TRBJ1-5; 10 bases line up with TRBD1. The CDR3 runs 18 residues. The V gene end was trimmed by 0 bases and the J gene end by 4 bases; junction bases not matched to a gene: 9. Germline CDR1 and CDR2: MGHRA and YSYEKL. CDR3 DNA sequence: TGCGCCAGCAGCCAAGATTTGGGACAGGGGCGATCGAATCAGCCCCAGCATTTT. It specifies CASSQDLGQGRSNQPQHF.

This clonotype was recorded at least ten times. V usage is TRBV7-2 and J usage is TRBJ2-1, with 12 nucleotides matching TRBD2. The CDR3 extends over 15 amino acids. Trimming cost V 5 bases and J 5 bases; bases outside gene matches: 4. Germline V CDR1 and CDR2: SGHTA, FQGNSA. CDR3: CASSKLAGGNNEQFF. The CDR3 DNA is TGTGCCAGCAGCAAACTAGCGGGGGGAAACAATGAGCAGTTCTTC.

This clonotype was seen repeatedly, ten times or more. The V call is TRBV5-1, the J call TRBJ2-6; 7 bases fit TRBD2. This CDR3 has 17 amino acids. CDR1 SGHRS and CDR2 YFSETQ come from the germline V gene. Losses at the gene ends were 7 bases for V and 1 base for J; bases not matched to a gene: 11. In nucleotides, the CDR3 is TGCGCCAGCTATGGGGGGGACTTATCTTCTGGGGCCAACGTCCTGACTTTC. Residues: CASYGGDLSSGANVLTF.

The sample holds many counts of this clonotype. The chain links TRBV3-1 to TRBJ2-3; either TRBD1 or TRBD2 may fit D (6 bases each). This CDR3 is built from 17 residues. Per the germline V gene, CDR1 is LGHDT and CDR2 is YNNKEL (reference sequence). Trimming took 0 bases from V and 0 from J, leaving 13 bases between them. The CDR3 sequence: CASSQEFGGTSTDTQYF. CDR3 sequence (DNA): TGTGCCAGCAGCCAAGAGTTCGGGGGCACCAGCACAGATACGCAGTATTTT.

There are many counts of this clonotype. The V and J genes are TRBV9 and TRBJ2-2, with D perhaps matching TRBD1 (6 bases). Between the trimmed V and J ends, which lost 4 bases and 2 bases, there was a span of 12 bases. Germline V gene lookup returns CDR1 SGDLS and CDR2 YYNGEE. This CDR3 spans 15 amino acids. CDR3: CASSLRGTNTGELFF. The DNA of the CDR3 is TGTGCCAGCAGCCTTAGGGGGACCAACACCGGGGAGCTGTTTTTT.

The sample holds a few counts of this clonotype. The gene calls are TRBV30 and TRBJ1-1; the D gene is possibly TRBD1 (5 bases). CDR1 and CDR2 (germline): GTSNPN, SVGIG (reference sequence). The CDR3 has 14 residues. V lost 0 bases and J lost 5, with 13 bases in between. DNA of the CDR3: TGTGCCTGGAGTGTAGAGGGTCCAGGGACTGAAGCTTTCTTT. Its protein product is CAWSVEGPGTEAFF. Combining the CDR3 with reference TRBV30 and TRBJ1-1 gives the whole variable domain SQTIHQWPATLVQPVGSPLSLECTVEGTSNPNLYWYRQAAGRGLQLLFYSVGIGQISSEVPQNLSASRPQDRQFILSSKKLLLSDSGFYLCAWSVEGPGTEAFFGQGTRLTVV.

This clonotype was observed at least ten times. The rearrangement joins TRBV5-1 to TRBJ2-3; weak D call: TRBD2 (5 bases). CDR1 and CDR2 from the germline V gene are SGHRS and YFSETQ. The CDR3 covers 15 residues. V lost 4 bases, J lost 6 bases, and 18 bases lay in between. The CDR3 bases are TGCGCCAGCAGCCCAGGACTCCCGGGGTTCGATACGCAGTATTTT. Amino acids: CASSPGLPGFDTQYF.

The sample holds many counts of this clonotype. The rearrangement links TRBV20-1 to TRBJ2-2; 9 bases are a match to TRBD2. CDR1 and CDR2 (germline): DFQATT, SNEGSKA (reference sequence). The CDR3 sequence is 15 residues long. The ends lost 3 bases at V and 5 bases at J; junction bases unmatched: 7. In DNA form, the CDR3 reads TGCAGTGCTAGTAGTAGCGGGAGACGGACCGGGGAGCTGTTTTTT. Amino acids: CSASSSGRRTGELFF.

This clonotype was seen many times. This chain connects TRBV24-1 to TRBJ1-1; TRBD1 matches 11 bases. CDR1 and CDR2 (germline): KGHDR, SFDVKD. V shed 4 bases, J shed 11 bases, and the junction held 8 bases outside the gene matches. CDR3 length equals 14 residues. CDR3 residues: CATSDPGQGAGAFF. CDR3 DNA sequence: TGTGCCACCAGTGACCCCGGACAGGGGGCAGGGGCTTTCTTT.

This clonotype was seen ten or more times. The V gene is TRBV20-1, the J gene TRBJ1-6; 7 nucleotides agree with TRBD1. The CDR3 length is 14 residues. In germline, CDR1 is DFQATT, CDR2 SNEGSKA (reference sequence). With 6 bases clipped from V and 10 bases from J, the junction kept 12 bases outside the gene matches. CDR3 bases: TGCAGTGCCACGTCCGGACAGGCGGGGTCACCCCTCCACTTT. Residues: CSATSGQAGSPLHF.

This clonotype came up a few times. The rearrangement links TRBV5-6 to TRBJ1-2; no definite D call. The germline CDR1 and CDR2 sequences are SGHDT and YYEEEE. The CDR3 runs to 13 residues. The V end was cut by 0 bases, the J end by 7 bases, with 10 bases between. CDR3: CASSLAKASGYTF. In DNA form, the CDR3 reads TGTGCCAGCAGCTTGGCGAAAGCCAGTGGCTACACCTTC.

This clonotype has at least ten counts. One end of the junction is discordant with germline, which a read error may explain. This rearrangement joins TRBV7-6 to TRBJ2-1; 12 bases are a match to TRBD2. The CDR3 runs 14 residues. Germline V gives CDR1 SGHVS, CDR2 FNYEAQ. CDR3 DNA: TGTGCCAGCAGCCTAGCGGGGGGGTACAATGAGCAGTTCTTC. Its protein product is CASSLAGGYNEQFF. Full variable domain (rest looked up from reference TRBV7-6 and TRBJ2-1): GAGVSQSPRYKVTKRGQDVALRCDPISGHVSLYWYRQALGQGPEFLTYFNYEAQQDKSGLPNDRFSAERPEGSISTLTIQRTEQRDSAMYRCASSLAGGYNEQFFGPGTRLTVL.

This clonotype has at least ten counts. V and J are TRBV27 and TRBJ2-1; D might be TRBD1 or TRBD2, each matching 7 bases. V shed 6 bases and J shed 8 bases, with 20 bases lying between them. CDR1 is MNHEY, CDR2 SMNVEV, per germline (reference sequence). The CDR3 is made up of 15 amino acids. The CDR3, as DNA: TGTGCCAGCAGGGGGGAGGGGGCGGATTGGGATGAGCAGTTCTTC. Amino acids: CASRGEGADWDEQFF.

This clonotype was counted ten times or more. V and J are TRBV12-3 or TRBV12-4 and TRBJ2-3, with a weak D call TRBD2 (7 bases). V was shortened by 6 bases and J by 7 bases, with 17 bases between the two germline ends. This CDR3 spans 14 amino acids. CDR3: CASSWGGATNTQYF. The DNA of the CDR3 is TGTGCCAGCAGCTGGGGGGGGGCAACAAATACGCAGTATTTT.

This clonotype was recorded at least ten times. The chain recombines TRBV29-1 with TRBJ1-5; 7 bases align to TRBD1. Per the germline V gene, CDR1 is SQVTM and CDR2 is ANQGSEA. The CDR3 runs to 14 residues. Trimming cost V 4 bases and J 0 bases; bases outside gene matches: 3. The CDR3 sequence: CSVADRNSNQPQHF. Written as DNA, the CDR3 is TGCAGCGTTGCGGACAGGAATAGCAATCAGCCCCAGCATTTT.

This clonotype showed up many times. V gene TRBV20-1 combines with J gene TRBJ1-1; a possible D gene is TRBD1 (6 bases). This CDR3 is built from 14 residues. Germline CDR1 and CDR2: DFQATT and SNEGSKA (reference sequence). The germline V and J ends were trimmed by 5 bases and 4 bases, with 17 bases remaining between them. The CDR3 sequence: CSARRDTGTTEAFF. CDR3 DNA: TGCAGTGCTCGGAGGGACACCGGCACCACTGAAGCTTTCTTT.

This clonotype was recorded many times. V gene TRBV12-3 or TRBV12-4 combines with J gene TRBJ1-2; 8 nucleotides match TRBD1. Trimming removed 6 bases from V and 2 bases from J; junction bases left unmatched: 5. The CDR3 length is 14 residues. CDR3 residues: CASRAGGENYGYTF. In DNA form, the CDR3 reads TGTGCCAGCAGGGCAGGGGGCGAGAACTATGGCTACACCTTC.

This clonotype has ten or more counts. The rearrangement joins TRBV7-8 to TRBJ2-1, with D unclear. With 1 base removed from V and 3 bases from J, the gap between germline ends came to 13 bases. The CDR3 has 16 residues. The germline CDR1 and CDR2 sequences are SGHVS and FQNEAQ. The CDR3 here is CASSLEGISLYNEQFF. The CDR3 DNA sequence: TGTGCCAGCAGCTTAGAAGGGATATCCCTCTACAATGAGCAGTTCTTC.

This clonotype was found many times. The V gene is TRBV10-3, the J gene TRBJ2-7; a weak D match, TRBD2 (5 bases). The CDR3 has 15 amino acids. The V end lost 0 bases, the J end lost 3 bases, and 12 bases lay between the germline ends. Germline V lookup: CDR1 ENHRY, CDR2 SYGVKD. CDR3 residues: CAISESGGGFYEQYF. CDR3 in DNA: TGTGCCATCAGTGAGTCCGGCGGAGGCTTCTACGAGCAGTACTTC.

This clonotype was picked up many times. The V call is TRBV5-1, the J call TRBJ1-2, with D hard to call. V lost 0 bases and J 8 bases, leaving 17 bases between the germline ends. The CDR3 spans 15 residues. Germline CDR1 reads SGHRS; CDR2 reads YFSETQ. CDR3 coding DNA: TGCGCCAGCAGCTTGGGGTGGGCCTCGGGAGGCGGCTACACCTTC. Protein sequence: CASSLGWASGGGYTF.

This clonotype was seen at least ten times. V gene TRBV11-2 combines with J gene TRBJ1-5; the match to TRBD1 covers 7 bases. V shed 5 bases, J shed 4 bases, and the junction held 2 bases outside the gene matches. The CDR3 has 13 amino acids. Looked up from germline, CDR1 is SGHAT and CDR2 is FQNNGV. The CDR3 loop reads CASSLQGNQPQHF. The CDR3 DNA reads as TGTGCCAGCAGCCTACAGGGGAATCAGCCCCAGCATTTT.